These T cell receptor beta chains were read from a single sample in a study of PD-L1 blockade in urothelial cancer. Sequenced by immunoSEQ multiplex PCR; TCRdb stores in-frame clones only, minus some. This repertoire shows about 120,000 clones, around 88% found once; its top ten account for 1.5% to 2%. The sample here was PBMCs, taken around atezolizumab (anti-PD-L1) treatment. Receptors were obtained from a man in his 60s with urothelial cancer. Each CDR3 is given with its conserved first and last residue. The order of the fields is V gene, J gene, D gene, clone size, CDR3 protein, CDR3 DNA. The D gene is left open where the match is weak. Clone size is stated in some rows and not others, as once, few, many or a class when expanded.

>TRBV28|TRBJ2-2|TRBD2|few
CASGRLAYTGELFF
TGTGCCAGCGGTAGACTAGCGTACACCGGGGAGCTGTTTTTT
>TRBV10-1|TRBJ2-3|TRBD1|-
CASSYGTGGTDTQYF
TGCGCCAGCAGTTACGGGACAGGGGGCACAGATACGCAGTATTTT
>TRBV11-2|TRBJ1-3|TRBD1|-
CASSLVQGASGNTIYF
TGTGCCAGCAGCTTAGTCCAGGGGGCCTCTGGAAACACCATATATTTT
>TRBV13|TRBJ1-1|-|few
CASSTSGAAFF
TGTGCCAGCAGCACCTCAGGGGCGGCTTTCTTT
>TRBV10-3|TRBJ2-1|TRBD2|-
CAIGTGGGEQFF
TGTGCCATCGGGACCGGCGGGGGTGAGCAGTTCTTC
>TRBV5-5|TRBJ1-1|-|-
CASSSGGGTEAFF
TGTGCCAGCAGCTCTGGGGGAGGGACTGAAGCTTTCTTT
>TRBV5-4|TRBJ1-1|TRBD1|-
CASRERQGNTEAFF
TGTGCCAGCAGAGAAAGACAGGGGAACACTGAAGCTTTCTTT
>TRBV19|TRBJ2-1|TRBD2|-
CASSPGPAGGPLSVEQFF
TGTGCCAGTAGTCCCGGCCCGGCGGGAGGGCCCTTGTCGGTTGAGCAGTTCTTC
>TRBV7-3|TRBJ2-1|TRBD2|-
CASSRFHGTSGGAEYNEQFF
TGTGCCAGCAGCCGGTTCCACGGGACTAGCGGGGGGGCGGAGTACAATGAGCAGTTCTTC
>TRBV7-8|TRBJ2-3|-|-
CASSLVFSTDTQYF
TGTGCCAGCAGCTTAGTCTTTTCCACAGATACGCAGTATTTT
>TRBV12-5|TRBJ2-7|TRBD1|once
CASGLDRGEQYF
TGTGCTAGTGGTTTAGACAGGGGGGAGCAGTACTTC
>TRBV29-1|TRBJ2-1|TRBD1|-
CSVTGQGFHNEQFF
TGCAGCGTTACGGGACAGGGGTTCCACAATGAGCAGTTCTTC
>TRBV18|TRBJ2-1|TRBD1|few
CASSPSLTGGINEQFF
TGTGCCAGCTCACCATCTTTGACAGGGGGCATCAATGAGCAGTTCTTC
>TRBV5-1|TRBJ2-1|TRBD2|-
CASSLAGDNEQFF
TGCGCCAGCAGCTTAGCGGGGGACAATGAGCAGTTCTTC
>TRBV9|TRBJ1-4|-|once
CASSPRQSHNEKLFF
TGTGCCAGCAGCCCTAGACAGAGTCATAATGAAAAACTGTTTTTT
>TRBV28|TRBJ2-2|-|few
CASSYPATGELFF
TGTGCCAGCAGCTACCCCGCTACCGGGGAGCTGTTTTTT
>TRBV9|TRBJ2-3|TRBD2|-
CASSVVSGLAGGPDTQYF
TGTGCCAGCAGCGTTGTCTCGGGACTAGCGGGAGGGCCAGATACGCAGTATTTT
>TRBV5-1|TRBJ1-2|-|-
CASSLGPGRNYGYTF
TGCGCCAGCAGCTTGGGCCCGGGGAGAAACTATGGCTACACCTTC
>TRBV2|TRBJ1-4|-|-
CASSKTGPNEKLFF
TGTGCCAGCAGTAAAACAGGCCCCAATGAAAAACTGTTTTTT
>TRBV11-3|TRBJ2-2|TRBD2|-
CASSLRLAGATGELFF
TGTGCCAGCAGCCTCCGACTAGCGGGAGCCACCGGGGAGCTGTTTTTT
>TRBV7-3|TRBJ2-1|TRBD2|-
CASSARGSNEQFF
TGTGCCAGCAGCGCGCGCGGGAGTAATGAGCAGTTCTTC
>TRBV15|TRBJ2-1|TRBD2|-
CATSRDLASGPYNEQFF
TGTGCCACCAGCAGAGATCTCGCTAGCGGACCTTACAATGAGCAGTTCTTC
>TRBV11-3|TRBJ1-1|-|-
CASSIRGTEAFF
TGTGCCAGCAGCATCAGGGGAACTGAAGCTTTCTTT
>TRBV28|TRBJ1-1|-|-
CASRQGNTEAFF
TGTGCCAGCAGGCAGGGGAACACTGAAGCTTTCTTT
>TRBV10-1|TRBJ2-1|-|-
CASSHHGATDEQFF
TGCGCCAGCAGTCACCATGGGGCGACCGATGAGCAGTTCTTC
>TRBV21-1|TRBJ1-1|-|-
CASIQDRKLPNTEAFF
TGTGCCAGCATTCAGGACAGGAAGCTTCCGAACACTGAAGCTTTCTTT
>TRBV5-4|TRBJ2-5|-|once
CASSLAETQYF
TGTGCCAGCAGCTTGGCGGAGACCCAGTACTTC
>TRBV19|TRBJ1-2|-|-
CASSIGGYYGYTF
TGTGCCAGTAGTATAGGCGGGTACTATGGCTACACCTTC
>TRBV2|TRBJ2-5|-|-
CASSPSLRVQETQYF
TGTGCCAGCAGCCCATCTCTCCGGGTCCAAGAGACCCAGTACTTC
>TRBV11-2|TRBJ1-2|-|-
CASSPRAGGYTF
TGTGCCAGCAGCCCCCGGGCGGGGGGCTACACCTTC
>TRBV6-5|TRBJ2-7|-|few
CASSYSRAANYEQYF
TGTGCCAGCAGTTACTCGAGAGCCGCAAACTACGAGCAGTACTTC
>TRBV9|TRBJ2-7|-|-
CASSVGEDQTYEQYF
TGTGCCAGCAGCGTCGGGGAGGACCAAACCTACGAGCAGTACTTC
>TRBV28|TRBJ1-5|-|once
CASRNEGAGSNQPQHF
TGTGCCAGCAGAAATGAAGGGGCAGGAAGCAATCAGCCCCAGCATTTT
>TRBV5-1|TRBJ2-1|-|-
CASSLVSQVNNEQFF
TGCGCCAGCAGCTTGGTGAGTCAGGTTAACAATGAGCAGTTCTTC
>TRBV28|TRBJ2-7|-|-
CASSYLSGTYEQYF
TGTGCCAGCAGTTATCTCTCAGGGACCTACGAGCAGTACTTC
>TRBV7-2|TRBJ1-4|-|-
CASSREWSKKLFF
TGTGCCAGCAGCCGCGAGTGGAGTAAAAAACTGTTTTTT
>TRBV7-3|TRBJ2-5|-|-
CASSSRGAGGQETQYF
TGTGCCAGCAGCTCGCGGGGGGCAGGGGGACAAGAGACCCAGTACTTC
>TRBV11-3|TRBJ1-1|TRBD1|-
CASSTRTGDTEAFF
TGTGCCAGCAGCACACGGACAGGGGACACTGAAGCTTTCTTT
>TRBV7-2|TRBJ1-2|-|-
CASSLDGTTTAGGYTF
TGTGCCAGCAGCTTAGACGGGACAACAACCGCAGGCGGCTACACCTTC
>TRBV28|TRBJ2-3|-|-
CASSLSTDTQYF
TGTGCCAGCAGTCTAAGCACAGATACGCAGTATTTT
>TRBV12-5|TRBJ2-2|TRBD2|-
CASGPPLAGGNTGELFF
TGTGCTAGTGGTCCCCCGTTAGCGGGGGGGAACACCGGGGAGCTGTTTTTT
>TRBV15|TRBJ2-7|TRBD2|-
CATSKGGIYEQYF
TGTGCCACCAGCAAGGGAGGGATCTACGAGCAGTACTTC
>TRBV14|TRBJ2-5|-|-
CASSPGWEETQYF
TGTGCCAGCAGCCCAGGATGGGAGGAGACCCAGTACTTC
>TRBV6-1|TRBJ2-1|TRBD1|-
CASSVTGGRSYNEQFF
TGTGCCAGCAGTGTGACAGGGGGCCGCTCCTACAATGAGCAGTTCTTC
>TRBV15|TRBJ2-7|-|-
CATSAYSYEQYF
TGTGCCACCAGCGCCTACAGCTACGAGCAGTACTTC
>TRBV29-1|TRBJ1-1|TRBD1|-
CSAETGSFTEAFF
TGCAGCGCCGAGACAGGGTCCTTCACTGAAGCTTTCTTT
>TRBV18|TRBJ2-5|TRBD1|-
CASSPPQTGKGETQYF
TGTGCCAGCTCACCGCCCCAGACAGGGAAGGGCGAGACCCAGTACTTC
>TRBV6-6|TRBJ2-3|TRBD1|-
CASSYVPGGTDTQYF
TGTGCCAGCAGTTACGTGCCAGGGGGAACAGATACGCAGTATTTT
>TRBV5-1|TRBJ2-3|-|-
CASSYLPGDTQYF
TGCGCCAGCAGCTATCTTCCGGGGGATACGCAGTATTTT
>TRBV28|TRBJ2-1|-|-
CASSLEGPEQFF
TGTGCCAGCAGTTTAGAGGGTCCTGAGCAGTTCTTC
>TRBV11-2|TRBJ1-2|-|-
CASSPNLSGGETTF
TGTGCCAGCAGCCCAAACCTCTCGGGGGGAGAAACTACCTTC
>TRBV14|TRBJ2-2|TRBD2|-
CASSHRSGGASGELFF
TGTGCCAGCAGCCATCGAAGCGGGGGGGCGAGCGGGGAGCTGTTTTTT
>TRBV12-5|TRBJ1-2|-|few
CASGSLTVHGYTF
TGTGCTAGTGGTTCCTTGACAGTGCATGGCTACACCTTC
>TRBV5-1|TRBJ1-5|-|-
CASSLGTDSYQPQHF
TGCGCCAGCAGCTTGGGTACCGACTCGTATCAGCCCCAGCATTTT
>TRBV27|TRBJ1-5|TRBD1|-
CASSFRQGGNQPQHF
TGTGCCAGCAGTTTTCGGCAGGGGGGTAATCAGCCCCAGCATTTT
>TRBV7-6|TRBJ2-3|-|-
CASSLFSRTPDTQYF
TGTGCCAGCAGCTTATTTAGCCGTACCCCAGATACGCAGTATTTT
>TRBV7-9|TRBJ2-3|-|-
CASSPRGSLYTDTQYF
TGTGCCAGCAGCCCCCGAGGGTCTCTATACACAGATACGCAGTATTTT
>TRBV5-4|TRBJ2-7|TRBD2|-
CASSPYLDGTSGGSYEQYF
TGCGCCAGCAGCCCCTATCTGGACGGGACTAGCGGGGGCTCCTACGAGCAGTACTTC
>TRBV6-6|TRBJ2-6|TRBD2|-
CASSPREANGANVLTF
TGTGCCAGCAGTCCACGGGAGGCTAACGGGGCCAACGTCCTGACTTTC